This T cell receptor beta chain was retrieved from a study of identical twins' blood T cells. One entry per CDR3 protein results from TCRdb running MiXCR on the 5' RACE reads. The data hold 400,000 or so distinct CDR3 sequences, with under 30% observed a single time. Sequencing was carried out using PBMCs. This clonotype was obtained from a woman between 18 and 50 years old in good health.

The CDR3 region has the DNA TGCGCCAGCAGCCGAAGGCCGAACACAGATACGCAGTATTTT. Translated: CASSRRPNTDTQYF. The genes are TRBV5-1 and TRBJ2-3, with no clear D. V was pared by 4 bases and J by 2 bases, with 11 bases between. This CDR3 has 14 amino acids. Germline values: CDR1 SGHRS, CDR2 YFSETQ.